This T cell receptor beta chain is drawn from a study of T cell changes during pregnancy in multiple sclerosis. The CDR3 is made up of 15 amino acids. V lost 4 bases and J 4 bases, leaving 13 bases between the germline ends. The germline gives CDR1 SEHNR, CDR2 FQNEAQ (reference sequence). Only in-frame clones appear in the TCRdb table, and some are missing; sequencing was by immunoSEQ multiplex PCR. Of about 64,000 clones in the sample, 80% to 95% were seen once. The sample in question was peripheral blood, obtained in the third trimester of pregnancy. The clonotype originates from a female donor in good health, enrolled as a control in a pregnancy study. The genes are TRBV7-9 and TRBJ1-4; D not resolved. CDR3 coding DNA: TGTGCCAGCAGCTCCGGATCAGACTTTAATGAAAAACTGTTTTTT. Protein sequence: CASSSGSDFNEKLFF.